This is a list of T cell receptor beta chains from one sample in a study of blood T cell repertoires in COVID-19. Only in-frame clones appear in the TCRdb table, and some are missing; sequencing was by immunoSEQ multiplex PCR. The sample lists 140,000 or so clones, 88% occurring once. Sequencing used peripheral blood. These receptors originate from a woman aged 45 to 65 with acute or convalescent COVID-19. Each CDR3 is given without its conserved first and last residue. Fields, in order: CDR3 protein, V gene, J gene.

ATSPLGTSYEQY,TRBV15,TRBJ2-7
ASSLGGLGEKLF,TRBV7-9,TRBJ1-4
ASSSPGTGSYT,TRBV5-1,TRBJ1-2
ASSYGGSLQPQH,TRBV6-5,TRBJ1-5
ASSPGGLAADTQY,TRBV11-2,TRBJ2-3
ASSEDREPYNEQF,TRBV6-1,TRBJ2-1
ASRVEDGTEAF,TRBV2,TRBJ1-1
ASSSGVLT,TRBV12-3/TRBV12-4,TRBJ2-6
ASSPGGRQETQY,TRBV27,TRBJ2-5
ASSSSSGSYNEQF,TRBV18,TRBJ2-1
ASTLAGKVGTGELF,TRBV28,TRBJ2-2
ASSPSGQGQNEKLF,TRBV5-1,TRBJ1-4
ASSINNQPQH,TRBV5-5,TRBJ1-5
ASSPGAAGDYNEQF,TRBV5-1,TRBJ2-1
ASSPTFVRTLNYGYT,TRBV2,TRBJ1-2
ATSDNTGLVNEQF,TRBV24-1,TRBJ2-1
ASSVVRSTDTQY,TRBV9,TRBJ2-3
ASSSIGPVDRAMGNTIY,TRBV7-8,TRBJ1-3
ASSLVRGQGHEQY,TRBV5-1,TRBJ2-7
ASSRQGDFEAF,TRBV11-1,TRBJ1-1
ASSLSSRNTEAF,TRBV7-3,TRBJ1-1
ASSADGEGNQPQH,TRBV9,TRBJ1-5
ASSYRAGELF,TRBV5-1,TRBJ2-2
ATQAGEGNTIY,TRBV24-1,TRBJ1-3
ASSIGTSARQTQY,TRBV19,TRBJ2-5
ASSQAGFDTQY,TRBV4-1,TRBJ2-3
ASSQRTREAF,TRBV7-9,TRBJ1-1
ASSEYRVAGGPGDTQY,TRBV25-1,TRBJ2-3
ASSVVGGGSTEAF,TRBV9,TRBJ1-1